This TCR beta chain was retrieved from a study of cytomegalovirus exposure and HLA in healthy donors. Regarding the study as a whole: According to an earlier analysis, most TCR beta V segments yielded productive rearrangements about 87% or about 30% of the time.

On this clone itself: Its matching antigen is unknown.

Nominally healthy donors were sampled, though unrecorded immune exposures were likely. The primer mix had 60 Vbeta and 13 Jbeta primers. Generated by immunoSEQ multiplex PCR, the TCRdb table keeps only in-frame clones and is missing some. The sample holds 100,000 to 150,000 clones, approximately 84% seen once. The germline CDR1 and CDR2 sequences are LNHDA and SQIVND (reference sequence). With 5 bases clipped from V and 5 bases from J, the junction kept 8 bases outside the gene matches. The CDR3 runs to 15 residues. Input material: PBMCs. The sequence was obtained from a woman between 18 and 30 years old in good health and CMV-seronegative. The V call is TRBV19, the J call TRBJ2-7, with TRBD2 matching 11 bases. Here the CDR3 reads CASSAGTSGRNEQYF. CDR3 DNA: TGTGCCAGTAGTGCCGGTACTAGCGGGAGAAACGAGCAGTACTTC.